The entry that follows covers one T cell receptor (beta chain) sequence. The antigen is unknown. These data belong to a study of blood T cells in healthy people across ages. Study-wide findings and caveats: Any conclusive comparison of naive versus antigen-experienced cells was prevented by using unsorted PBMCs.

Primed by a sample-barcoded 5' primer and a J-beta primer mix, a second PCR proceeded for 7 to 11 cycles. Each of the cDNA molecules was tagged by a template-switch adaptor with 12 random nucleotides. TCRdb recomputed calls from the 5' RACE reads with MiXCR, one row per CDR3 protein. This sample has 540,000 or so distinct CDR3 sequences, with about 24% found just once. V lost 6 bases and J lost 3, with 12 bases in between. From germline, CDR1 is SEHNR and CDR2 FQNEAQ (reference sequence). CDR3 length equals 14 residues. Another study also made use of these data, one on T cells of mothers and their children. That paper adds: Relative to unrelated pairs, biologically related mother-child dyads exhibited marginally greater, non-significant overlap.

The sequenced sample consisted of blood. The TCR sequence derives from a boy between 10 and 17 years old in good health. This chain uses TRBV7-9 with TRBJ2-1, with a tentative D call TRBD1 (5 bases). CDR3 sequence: CASRPKGIYNEQFF. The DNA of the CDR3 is TGTGCCAGCAGACCCAAGGGGATCTACAATGAGCAGTTCTTC.